A selection of T cell receptor beta chains follows, all from one sample in a study of human T cells and chemical hapten exposure. A single record per CDR3 protein comes from TCRdb applying MiXCR to the RACE reads. The repertoire holds about 80,000 distinct CDR3 sequences, with around 13% as singletons. This material consisted of whole blood, taken in connection with sensitization to the hapten diphenylcyclopropenone (DPC). The receptors were gathered from a woman in her forties or fifties with alopecia areata. Some clones in this sample may be carry-over from other donors' samples. CDR3s include the opening cysteine and the closing phenylalanine or tryptophan. A D gene is named only where the DNA matches it firmly. The listing skips clone size in some rows; elsewhere it reads once, few, many or a size class.

CDR3 length: 13
V gene: TRBV18
D gene: NA
clone size: NA
J gene: TRBJ2-7
CDR3 protein: CVSSPVMGDEQYF
CDR3 DNA: TGTGTCAGCTCACCAGTGATGGGGGACGAGCAGTACTTC

CDR3 length: 11
V gene: TRBV20-1
D gene: NA
clone size: NA
J gene: TRBJ2-3
CDR3 protein: CSASYADTQYF
CDR3 DNA: TGCAGTGCTTCCTACGCAGATACGCAGTATTTT

CDR3 length: 16
V gene: TRBV12-3/TRBV12-4
D gene: NA
clone size: few
J gene: TRBJ1-1
CDR3 protein: CASSLASGAGATEAFF
CDR3 DNA: TGTGCCAGCAGTTTAGCGTCAGGGGCTGGTGCCACTGAAGCTTTCTTT

CDR3 length: 13
V gene: TRBV29-1
D gene: NA
clone size: few
J gene: TRBJ2-1
CDR3 protein: CSVWEGAGNEQFF
CDR3 DNA: TGCAGCGTTTGGGAGGGGGCAGGGAATGAGCAGTTCTTC

CDR3 length: 14
V gene: TRBV5-1
D gene: NA
clone size: NA
J gene: TRBJ2-5
CDR3 protein: CASSLALIQETQYF
CDR3 DNA: TGCGCCAGCAGCTTGGCGCTGATCCAAGAGACCCAGTACTTC

CDR3 length: 15
V gene: TRBV5-1
D gene: NA
clone size: NA
J gene: TRBJ1-2
CDR3 protein: CASSLDPNRAGGYTF
CDR3 DNA: TGCGCCAGCAGCTTGGACCCCAACAGGGCTGGTGGCTACACCTTC

CDR3 length: 16
V gene: TRBV24-1
D gene: TRBD2
clone size: many
J gene: TRBJ2-7
CDR3 protein: CATSDPKKRGSYEQYF
CDR3 DNA: TGTGCCACCAGTGACCCTAAAAAGCGGGGGTCCTACGAGCAGTACTTC

CDR3 length: 11
V gene: TRBV20-1
D gene: NA
clone size: NA
J gene: TRBJ2-3
CDR3 protein: CSADRPDTQYF
CDR3 DNA: TGCAGTGCCGACCGTCCAGATACGCAGTATTTT

CDR3 length: 13
V gene: TRBV18
D gene: NA
clone size: NA
J gene: TRBJ1-2
CDR3 protein: CASSPQGDYGYTF
CDR3 DNA: TGTGCCAGCTCACCACAGGGCGACTATGGCTACACCTTC

CDR3 length: 18
V gene: TRBV11-2
D gene: TRBD2
clone size: many
J gene: TRBJ2-1
CDR3 protein: CASSLDNFGLAGSNEQFF
CDR3 DNA: TGTGCCAGCAGCTTAGATAATTTCGGACTAGCGGGATCAAATGAGCAGTTCTTC

CDR3 length: 13
V gene: TRBV7-9
D gene: TRBD1
clone size: few
J gene: TRBJ1-4
CDR3 protein: CASSFRDRAELFF
CDR3 DNA: TGTGCCAGCAGCTTCCGGGACAGAGCAGAACTGTTTTTT

CDR3 length: 11
V gene: TRBV20-1
D gene: NA
clone size: few
J gene: TRBJ2-3
CDR3 protein: CSAMGVDTQYF
CDR3 DNA: TGCAGTGCTATGGGGGTCGATACGCAGTATTTT

CDR3 length: 15
V gene: TRBV2
D gene: TRBD2
clone size: NA
J gene: TRBJ2-1
CDR3 protein: CASSDRGRASSEQFF
CDR3 DNA: TGTGCCAGCAGTGATCGGGGGAGGGCCTCCAGTGAGCAGTTCTTC

CDR3 length: 14
V gene: TRBV29-1
D gene: TRBD1
clone size: NA
J gene: TRBJ2-2
CDR3 protein: CSVMVTGMAGELFF
CDR3 DNA: TGCAGCGTTATGGTGACAGGGATGGCCGGGGAGCTGTTTTTT

CDR3 length: 12
V gene: TRBV29-1
D gene: NA
clone size: few
J gene: TRBJ2-3
CDR3 protein: CSVETGTNTQYF
CDR3 DNA: TGCAGCGTTGAGACGGGAACAAATACGCAGTATTTT

CDR3 length: 13
V gene: TRBV6-4
D gene: TRBD1
clone size: NA
J gene: TRBJ1-1
CDR3 protein: CASSPDRDTEAFF
CDR3 DNA: TGTGCCAGCAGTCCGGACAGGGACACTGAAGCTTTCTTT

CDR3 length: 15
V gene: TRBV6-5
D gene: TRBD2
clone size: NA
J gene: TRBJ2-1
CDR3 protein: CASSYGGGRASEQFF
CDR3 DNA: TGTGCCAGCAGTTACGGCGGCGGGAGGGCCTCTGAGCAGTTCTTC

CDR3 length: 15
V gene: TRBV12-3/TRBV12-4
D gene: TRBD1
clone size: many
J gene: TRBJ2-5
CDR3 protein: CASSHRTGGAETQYF
CDR3 DNA: TGTGCCAGCAGCCATCGGACAGGGGGCGCTGAGACCCAGTACTTC

CDR3 length: 16
V gene: TRBV27
D gene: NA
clone size: NA
J gene: TRBJ2-1
CDR3 protein: CASSLFDYSSYNEQFF
CDR3 DNA: TGTGCCAGCAGTTTATTCGACTATAGCTCCTACAATGAGCAGTTCTTC

CDR3 length: 14
V gene: TRBV18
D gene: TRBD1
clone size: few
J gene: TRBJ1-4
CDR3 protein: CASSPSTGVEKLFF
CDR3 DNA: TGTGCCAGCTCACCATCCACAGGGGTTGAAAAACTGTTTTTT

CDR3 length: 13
V gene: TRBV29-1
D gene: TRBD1
clone size: once
J gene: TRBJ1-6
CDR3 protein: CSAKQGDGSPLHF
CDR3 DNA: TGCAGCGCCAAACAGGGGGATGGATCACCCCTCCACTTT

CDR3 length: 17
V gene: TRBV7-9
D gene: NA
clone size: NA
J gene: TRBJ1-3
CDR3 protein: CASSLNAGRGSGNTIYF
CDR3 DNA: TGTGCCAGCAGCCTCAACGCGGGACGGGGATCAGGAAACACCATATATTTT

CDR3 length: 15
V gene: TRBV29-1
D gene: TRBD2
clone size: many
J gene: TRBJ2-5
CDR3 protein: CSVGVAGVEGETQYF
CDR3 DNA: TGCAGCGTTGGGGTAGCGGGAGTTGAGGGAGAGACCCAGTACTTC

CDR3 length: 13
V gene: TRBV20-1
D gene: TRBD1
clone size: many
J gene: TRBJ1-1
CDR3 protein: CSAYGQENTEAFF
CDR3 DNA: TGCAGTGCCTACGGACAGGAAAACACTGAAGCTTTCTTT